This T cell receptor beta chain is drawn from a study of T cell changes during pregnancy in multiple sclerosis. Germline V gene sequence: CDR1 MNHNY, CDR2 SVGAGI (reference sequence). Trimming left V 3 bases short and J 0 bases short, with 8 bases between. The CDR3 extends over 14 amino acids. Produced via immunoSEQ multiplex PCR; TCRdb's table is partial and in-frame only. The sample consists of around 30,000 clones, 75% to 95% of them appearing once. This sequence originates from a female donor with multiple sclerosis, enrolled in a pregnancy study. The chain is built from TRBV6-6 and TRBJ1-1; a weak D match, TRBD1 (5 bases). The source was CD8+ T cells from peripheral blood mononuclear cells, collected in the second trimester of pregnancy. CDR3 protein: CASSYQGMNTEAFF. In DNA, the CDR3 is TGTGCCAGCAGTTATCAGGGCATGAACACTGAAGCTTTCTTT.